This T cell receptor (beta chain) was obtained from a study of primary melanoma T cells and metastatic recurrence. About the study: Tumors were T2–T4 primary melanomas thicker than 1 mm.

CDR3 length equals 16 residues. Germline loops: CDR1 WNHNN, CDR2 SYGVQD (reference sequence). V was pared by 6 bases and J by 1 base, with 8 bases of the junction left unmatched. This clone was counted once. Antigen unknown. General study results and limits: A tumor T-cell fraction above 20% appeared protective. T-cell fraction reportedly outperformed other histopathological variables added to thickness. Suggested, not shown: primary melanomas can contain effective antitumor T cells.

Method: immunoSEQ multiplex PCR; TCRdb's copy keeps in-frame clones and lacks some. The sample contains fewer than 700 clones, under 75% of which appear only once. Specimen: melanoma tumor tissue. The sequence came from a human donor with melanoma. This sequence joins TRBV10-1 and TRBJ2-2; TRBD1 matches 7 bases. The CDR3 is CASSHAGTVNTGELFF. The DNA for the CDR3 is TGCGCCAGCAGCCACGCCGGGACAGTGAACACCGGGGAGCTGTTTTTT.